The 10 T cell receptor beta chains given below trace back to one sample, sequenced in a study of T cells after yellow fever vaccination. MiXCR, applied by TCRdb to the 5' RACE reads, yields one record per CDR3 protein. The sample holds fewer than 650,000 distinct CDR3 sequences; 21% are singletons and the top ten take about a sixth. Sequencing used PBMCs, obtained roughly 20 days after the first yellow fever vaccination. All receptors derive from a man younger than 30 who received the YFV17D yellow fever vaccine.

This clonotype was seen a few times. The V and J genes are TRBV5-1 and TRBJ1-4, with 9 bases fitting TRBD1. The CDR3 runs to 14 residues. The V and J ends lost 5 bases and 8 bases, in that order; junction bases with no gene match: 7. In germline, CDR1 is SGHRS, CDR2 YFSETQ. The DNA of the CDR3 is TGCGCCAGCAGTTCACAGGGGGCTAGGGAAAAACTGTTTTTT. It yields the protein CASSSQGAREKLFF.

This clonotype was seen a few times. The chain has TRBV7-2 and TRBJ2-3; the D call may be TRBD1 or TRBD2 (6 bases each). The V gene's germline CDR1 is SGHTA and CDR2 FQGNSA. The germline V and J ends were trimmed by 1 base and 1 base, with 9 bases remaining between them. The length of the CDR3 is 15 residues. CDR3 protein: CASSLGGARTDTQYF. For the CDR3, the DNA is TGTGCCAGCAGCTTAGGGGGGGCGCGCACAGATACGCAGTATTTT.

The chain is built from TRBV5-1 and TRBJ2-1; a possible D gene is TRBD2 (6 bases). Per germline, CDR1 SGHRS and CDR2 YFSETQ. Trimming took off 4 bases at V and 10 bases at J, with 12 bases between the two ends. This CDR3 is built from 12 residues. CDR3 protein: CASSPFREEQFF. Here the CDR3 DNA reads TGCGCCAGCAGCCCCTTTCGGGAGGAGCAGTTCTTC.

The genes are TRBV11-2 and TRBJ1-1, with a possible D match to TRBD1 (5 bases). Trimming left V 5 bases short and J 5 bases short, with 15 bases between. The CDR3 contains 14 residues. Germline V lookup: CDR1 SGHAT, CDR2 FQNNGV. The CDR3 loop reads CASSPGGGRTEAFF. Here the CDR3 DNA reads TGTGCCAGCAGCCCCGGGGGTGGTCGGACTGAAGCTTTCTTT.

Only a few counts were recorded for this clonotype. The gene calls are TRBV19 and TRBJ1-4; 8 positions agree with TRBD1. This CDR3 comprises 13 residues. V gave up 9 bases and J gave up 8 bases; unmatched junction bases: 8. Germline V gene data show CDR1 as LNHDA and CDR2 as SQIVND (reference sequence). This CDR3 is CASTDRAGEKLFF. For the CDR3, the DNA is TGTGCCAGCACGGACAGGGCGGGAGAAAAACTGTTTTTT.

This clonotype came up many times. The CDR3 spells CASSLRSGGSTDTQYF. The CDR3 DNA sequence: TGTGCCAGCAGCTTGAGGAGCGGGGGAAGCACAGATACGCAGTATTTT. The rearrangement links TRBV11-2 to TRBJ2-3, with TRBD2 matching 8 bases. Germline CDR1 reads SGHAT; CDR2 reads FQNNGV. V gave up 3 bases and J gave up 0 bases; unmatched junction bases: 5. The CDR3 runs to 16 residues.

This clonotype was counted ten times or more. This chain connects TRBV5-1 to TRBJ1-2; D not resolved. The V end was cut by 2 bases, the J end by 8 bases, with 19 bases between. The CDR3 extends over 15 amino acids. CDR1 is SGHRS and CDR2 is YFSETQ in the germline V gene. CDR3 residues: CASSFAAGEMGGYTF. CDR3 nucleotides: TGCGCCAGCAGCTTTGCGGCAGGTGAAATGGGAGGCTACACCTTC.

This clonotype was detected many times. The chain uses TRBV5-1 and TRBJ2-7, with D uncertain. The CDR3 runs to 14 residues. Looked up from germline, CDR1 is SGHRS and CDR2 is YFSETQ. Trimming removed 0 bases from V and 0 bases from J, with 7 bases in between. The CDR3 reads CASSLADSSYEQYF. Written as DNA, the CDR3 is TGCGCCAGCAGCTTGGCGGATAGCTCCTACGAGCAGTACTTC.

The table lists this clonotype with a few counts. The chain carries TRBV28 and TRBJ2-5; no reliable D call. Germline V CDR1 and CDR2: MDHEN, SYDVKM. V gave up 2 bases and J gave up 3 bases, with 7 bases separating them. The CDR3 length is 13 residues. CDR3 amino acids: CASSLRPEETQYF. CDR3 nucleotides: TGTGCCAGCAGTTTAAGGCCCGAAGAGACCCAGTACTTC.

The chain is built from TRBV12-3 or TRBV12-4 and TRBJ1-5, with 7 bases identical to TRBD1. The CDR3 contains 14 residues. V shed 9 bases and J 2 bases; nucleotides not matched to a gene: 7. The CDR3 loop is CASKGAGRNQPQHF. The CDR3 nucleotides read TGTGCCAGTAAGGGGGCAGGGCGCAATCAGCCCCAGCATTTT.